This T cell receptor beta chain is from a study of Ad26.COV2.S vaccination and SARS-CoV-2 variants. General study points: Possible underestimation of total T cell responses by the TCR breadth and depth analyses was noted.

Here immunoSEQ multiplex PCR was the method, and the copy in TCRdb shows in-frame clones only, minus some. This sample has some 190,000 clones, with roughly 89% found just once. Worth noting for this clone: Its specificity is unknown.

This CDR3 has 15 amino acids. The V end lost 2 bases, the J end lost 3 bases, and 11 bases lay between the germline ends. Germline values: CDR1 MNHNY, CDR2 SVGAGI (reference sequence). This sequence joins TRBV6-6 and TRBJ1-5; D unclear. The receptor comes from a human donor who had recovered from COVID-19. Sequenced here: peripheral blood, sampled after recovery from COVID-19. The CDR3 region is CASSYVEGPNQPQHF. CDR3 DNA: TGTGCCAGCAGTTACGTTGAGGGTCCCAATCAGCCCCAGCATTTT.